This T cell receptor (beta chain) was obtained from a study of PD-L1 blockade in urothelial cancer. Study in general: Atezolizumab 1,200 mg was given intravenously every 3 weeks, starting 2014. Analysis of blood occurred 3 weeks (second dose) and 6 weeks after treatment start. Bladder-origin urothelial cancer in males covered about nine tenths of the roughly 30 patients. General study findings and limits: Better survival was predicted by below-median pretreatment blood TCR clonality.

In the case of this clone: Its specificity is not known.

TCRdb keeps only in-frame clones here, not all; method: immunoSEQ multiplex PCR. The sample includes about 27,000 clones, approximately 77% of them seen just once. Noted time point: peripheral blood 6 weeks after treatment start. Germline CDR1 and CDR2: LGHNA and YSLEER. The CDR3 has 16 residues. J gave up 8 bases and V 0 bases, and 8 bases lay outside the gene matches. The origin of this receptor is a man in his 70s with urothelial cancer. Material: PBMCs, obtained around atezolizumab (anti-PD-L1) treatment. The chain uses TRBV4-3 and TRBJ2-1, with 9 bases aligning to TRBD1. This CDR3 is CASSQEVTGGVDEQFF. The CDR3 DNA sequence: TGCGCCAGCAGCCAAGAAGTCACAGGGGGCGTCGATGAGCAGTTCTTC.